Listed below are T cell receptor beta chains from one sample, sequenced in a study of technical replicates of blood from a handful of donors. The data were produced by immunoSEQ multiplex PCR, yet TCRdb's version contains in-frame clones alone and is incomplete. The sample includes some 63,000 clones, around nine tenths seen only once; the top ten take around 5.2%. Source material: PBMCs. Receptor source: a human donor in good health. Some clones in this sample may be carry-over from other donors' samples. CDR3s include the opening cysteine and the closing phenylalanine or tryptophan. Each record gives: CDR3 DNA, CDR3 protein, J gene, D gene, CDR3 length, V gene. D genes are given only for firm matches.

CDR3 DNA: TGTGCCAGCAGCCAAGTCATTGCTAGCGGGGGACCCCAGCTCTTC
CDR3 protein: CASSQVIASGGPQLF
J gene: TRBJ2-1
D gene: TRBD2
CDR3 length: 15
V gene: TRBV4-2

CDR3 DNA: TGCGCCAGCAGCCCCAGGGTGAGGGGGACTGAAGCTTTCTTT
CDR3 protein: CASSPRVRGTEAFF
J gene: TRBJ1-1
D gene: .
CDR3 length: 14
V gene: TRBV4-3

CDR3 DNA: TGTGCCAGCAGTGATAAGGCGGGGGGGAAGGATACGCAGTATTTT
CDR3 protein: CASSDKAGGKDTQYF
J gene: TRBJ2-3
D gene: TRBD2
CDR3 length: 15
V gene: TRBV6-4

CDR3 DNA: TGTGCCAGCAGCTTGAGACAGGGGGCTGGCTACACCTTC
CDR3 protein: CASSLRQGAGYTF
J gene: TRBJ1-2
D gene: TRBD1
CDR3 length: 13
V gene: TRBV7-9

CDR3 DNA: .
CDR3 protein: CASSTSDRGNTEAFF
J gene: TRBJ1-1
D gene: .
CDR3 length: 15
V gene: TRBV2

CDR3 DNA: TGTGCCAGTAGCCGGGACTACAATGAGCAGTTCTTC
CDR3 protein: CASSRDYNEQFF
J gene: TRBJ2-1
D gene: .
CDR3 length: 12
V gene: TRBV19

CDR3 DNA: TGTGCCAGCAGGGGGGGAGGCGAGCAGTACTTC
CDR3 protein: CASRGGGEQYF
J gene: TRBJ2-7
D gene: .
CDR3 length: 11
V gene: TRBV4-2

CDR3 DNA: TGTGCCAGCAGCGTAGAGCTAGCGGCCAACACCGGGGAGCTGTTTTTT
CDR3 protein: CASSVELAANTGELFF
J gene: TRBJ2-2
D gene: TRBD2
CDR3 length: 16
V gene: TRBV9

CDR3 DNA: TGTGCCAGCAGCTTGGGGCAGAAGAACACCGGGGAGCTGTTTTTT
CDR3 protein: CASSLGQKNTGELFF
J gene: TRBJ2-2
D gene: .
CDR3 length: 15
V gene: TRBV5-4

CDR3 DNA: TGCGCCAGCAGCACCTTTGGGGCGGGGATGAACACTGAAGCTTTCTTT
CDR3 protein: CASSTFGAGMNTEAFF
J gene: TRBJ1-1
D gene: .
CDR3 length: 16
V gene: TRBV5-1

CDR3 DNA: TGTGCCAGCAGCTTGACAGGAATGAACACTGAAGCTTTCTTT
CDR3 protein: CASSLTGMNTEAFF
J gene: TRBJ1-1
D gene: .
CDR3 length: 14
V gene: TRBV6-5